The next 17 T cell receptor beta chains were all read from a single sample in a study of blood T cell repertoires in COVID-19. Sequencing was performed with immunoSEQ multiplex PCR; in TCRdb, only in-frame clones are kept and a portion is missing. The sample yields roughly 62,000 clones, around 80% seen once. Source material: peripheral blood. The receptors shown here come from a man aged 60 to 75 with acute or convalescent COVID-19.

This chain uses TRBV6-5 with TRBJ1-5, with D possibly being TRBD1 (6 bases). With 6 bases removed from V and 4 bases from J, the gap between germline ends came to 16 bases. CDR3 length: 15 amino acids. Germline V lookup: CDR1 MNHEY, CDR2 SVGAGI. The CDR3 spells CASRRQAAPNQPQHF. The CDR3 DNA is TGTGCCAGCAGAAGACAGGCGGCTCCTAATCAGCCCCAGCATTTT.

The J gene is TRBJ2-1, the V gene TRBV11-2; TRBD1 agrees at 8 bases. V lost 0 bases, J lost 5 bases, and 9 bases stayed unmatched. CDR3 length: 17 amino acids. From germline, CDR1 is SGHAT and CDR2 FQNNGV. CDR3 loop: CASSLDGTGGSHNEQFF. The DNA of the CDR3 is TGTGCCAGCAGCTTAGATGGAACAGGGGGTTCCCACAATGAGCAGTTCTTC.

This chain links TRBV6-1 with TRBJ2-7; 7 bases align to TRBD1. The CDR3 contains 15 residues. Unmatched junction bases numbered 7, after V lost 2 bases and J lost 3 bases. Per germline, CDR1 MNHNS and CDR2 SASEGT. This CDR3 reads CASSEPPGGVYEQYF. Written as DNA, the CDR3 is TGTGCCAGCAGTGAACCCCCAGGGGGTGTCTACGAGCAGTACTTC.

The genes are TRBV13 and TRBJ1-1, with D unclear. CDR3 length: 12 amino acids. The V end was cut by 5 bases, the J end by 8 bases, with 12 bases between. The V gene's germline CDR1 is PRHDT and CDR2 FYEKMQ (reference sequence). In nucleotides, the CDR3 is TGTGCCAGCAGCCCCCATGGGCGAGAAGCTTTCTTT. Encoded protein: CASSPHGREAFF.

The CDR3 nucleotides are TGTGCCAGCAGCTCCCTGACGGGGGGCTACACCTTC. This encodes CASSSLTGGYTF. The chain carries TRBV7-9 and TRBJ1-2; D is undetermined. The CDR3 is made up of 12 amino acids. V was trimmed by 4 bases and J by 8 bases, leaving 11 bases between them. The germline V gene has CDR1 SEHNR and CDR2 FQNEAQ (reference sequence).

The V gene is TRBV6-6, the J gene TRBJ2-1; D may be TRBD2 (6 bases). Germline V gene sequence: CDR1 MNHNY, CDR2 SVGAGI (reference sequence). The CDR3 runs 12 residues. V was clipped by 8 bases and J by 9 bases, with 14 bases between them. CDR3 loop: CASRRLVFEQFF. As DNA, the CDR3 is TGTGCCAGCCGAAGACTAGTCTTTGAGCAGTTCTTC.

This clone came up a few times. The CDR3 nucleotides read TGTGCCAGTAGTATGTCCAGGGCTTACTACGAGCAGTACTTC. Protein sequence: CASSMSRAYYEQYF. V is TRBV19 and J is TRBJ2-7; D is possibly TRBD1 (5 bases). The CDR3 length is 14 residues. Trimming removed 3 bases at V and 3 bases at J, with 12 bases between. CDR1 and CDR2 (germline): LNHDA, SQIVND (reference sequence).

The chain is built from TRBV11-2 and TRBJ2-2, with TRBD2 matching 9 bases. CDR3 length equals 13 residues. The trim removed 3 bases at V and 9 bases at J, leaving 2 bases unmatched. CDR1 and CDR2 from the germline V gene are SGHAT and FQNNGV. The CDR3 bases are TGTGCCAGCAGCTTGGGGACTAGCCGGGAGCTGTTTTTT. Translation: CASSLGTSRELFF.

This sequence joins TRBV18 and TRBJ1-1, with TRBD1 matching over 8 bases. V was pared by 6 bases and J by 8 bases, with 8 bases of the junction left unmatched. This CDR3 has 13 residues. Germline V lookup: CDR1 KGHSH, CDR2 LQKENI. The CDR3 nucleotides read TGTGCCAGCTCGCGACAGGGGTCCCTGGAAGCTTTCTTT. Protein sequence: CASSRQGSLEAFF.

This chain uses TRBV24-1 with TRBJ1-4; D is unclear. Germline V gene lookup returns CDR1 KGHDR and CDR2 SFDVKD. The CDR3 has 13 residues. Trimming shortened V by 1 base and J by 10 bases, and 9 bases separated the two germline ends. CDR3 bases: TGTGCCACCAGTGATTTTCGGGGTGGAAAACTGTTTTTT. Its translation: CATSDFRGGKLFF.

The CDR3 reads CASSLAIGGTYEQYF. DNA for the CDR3: TGTGCCAGCAGCTTAGCAATCGGCGGAACCTACGAGCAGTACTTC. This rearrangement joins TRBV7-2 to TRBJ2-7; D is unclear. The CDR3 sequence is 15 residues long. Germline CDR1 SGHTA, CDR2 FQGNSA. V was pared by 0 bases and J by 2 bases, with 11 bases between.

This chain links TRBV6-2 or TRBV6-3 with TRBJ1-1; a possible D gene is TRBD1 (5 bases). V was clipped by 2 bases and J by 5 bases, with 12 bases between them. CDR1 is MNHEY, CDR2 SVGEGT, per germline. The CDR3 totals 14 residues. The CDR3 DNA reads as TGTGCCAGCAGTTACAGCGGGGCAGGTACTGAAGCTTTCTTT. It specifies CASSYSGAGTEAFF.

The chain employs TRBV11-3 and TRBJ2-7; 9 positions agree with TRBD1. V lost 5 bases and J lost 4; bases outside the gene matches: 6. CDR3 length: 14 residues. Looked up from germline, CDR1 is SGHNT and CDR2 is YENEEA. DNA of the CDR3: TGTGCCAGCAGCAGACAGGGGGGATTTTACGAGCAGTACTTC. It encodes CASSRQGGFYEQYF.

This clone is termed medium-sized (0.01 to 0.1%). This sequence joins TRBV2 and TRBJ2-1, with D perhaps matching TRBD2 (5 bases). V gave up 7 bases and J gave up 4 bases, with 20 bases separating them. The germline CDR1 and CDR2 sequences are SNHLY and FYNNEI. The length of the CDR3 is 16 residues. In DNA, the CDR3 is TGTGCCAGCACCGGAGGCGAAGGGTCGTGGTACAATGAGCAGTTCTTC. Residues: CASTGGEGSWYNEQFF.

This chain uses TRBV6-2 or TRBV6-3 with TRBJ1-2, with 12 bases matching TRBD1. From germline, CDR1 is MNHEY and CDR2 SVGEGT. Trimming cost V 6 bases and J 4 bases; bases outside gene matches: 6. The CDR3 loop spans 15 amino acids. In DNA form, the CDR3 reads TGTGCCAGCAGCCAAGGGACAGGGGGCGGCTATGGCTACACCTTC. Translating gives CASSQGTGGGYGYTF.

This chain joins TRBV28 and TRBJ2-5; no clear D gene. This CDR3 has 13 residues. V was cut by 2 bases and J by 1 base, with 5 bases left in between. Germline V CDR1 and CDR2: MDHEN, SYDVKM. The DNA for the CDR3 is TGTGCCAGCAGTTTAAGCGTCCAAGAGACCCAGTACTTC. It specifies CASSLSVQETQYF.

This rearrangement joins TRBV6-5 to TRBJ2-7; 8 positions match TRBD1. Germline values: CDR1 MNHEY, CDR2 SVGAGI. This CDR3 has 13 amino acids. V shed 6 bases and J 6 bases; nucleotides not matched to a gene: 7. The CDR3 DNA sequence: TGTGCCAGCAGAGCGACAGGGGTGGGCGAGCAGTACTTC. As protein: CASRATGVGEQYF.